This TCR beta chain was captured by sequencing in a study of blood T cell repertoires in COVID-19. After removal of 0 bases from V and 12 bases from J, the junction contained 5 bases not matched to a gene. The CDR3 totals 13 residues. Germline CDR1 is SGHNT and CDR2 is YYREEE (reference sequence). Profiled with immunoSEQ multiplex PCR; TCRdb holds only in-frame clones, not every one. The sample includes over 85,000 clones, 70% to 90% of them seen just once. This sequence was found in a human donor with COVID-19, enrolled during active disease. The donor label of this sample is uncertain. The chain is built from TRBV5-4 and TRBJ1-3; TRBD1 aligns across 8 bases. Sequencing was performed on peripheral blood. CDR3 DNA sequence: TGTGCCAGCAGCTTGGCGACAGGGGAGGTCATATATTTT. Translating it yields CASSLATGEVIYF.